The source of this T cell receptor beta chain is a study of shared clonotypes between healthy human individuals. Naive CD8 isolation took CD45RO-negative cells positively selected for CCR7 and excluded terminally differentiated effector memory CD45RA+ cells. Sequencing was at deep level. Profiling relied on immunoSEQ multiplex PCR, and the TCRdb table lists in-frame clones only, not all of them. Seen here are about 680,000 clones, about 91% observed once, and the top ten hold approximately 24%. Study-level findings and limits: Larger estimated richness was generally recorded for naive subsets relative to memory subsets.

A word on this clone: Its target is not known.

The receptor was derived from a man aged 25-40 years in good health. Sequencing used naive CD8+ T cells sorted from blood.

CDR3 DNA: TGCGCCAGCAGCCTATATGCTCGACTAATGGATACGCAGTATTTT. Its protein product is CASSLYARLMDTQYF. This sequence joins TRBV5-1 and TRBJ2-3, with D perhaps TRBD2 (5 bases). The CDR3 has 15 residues. Trimming removed 4 bases at V and 6 bases at J, with 18 bases between. Germline lookup yields CDR1 SGHRS and CDR2 YFSETQ.